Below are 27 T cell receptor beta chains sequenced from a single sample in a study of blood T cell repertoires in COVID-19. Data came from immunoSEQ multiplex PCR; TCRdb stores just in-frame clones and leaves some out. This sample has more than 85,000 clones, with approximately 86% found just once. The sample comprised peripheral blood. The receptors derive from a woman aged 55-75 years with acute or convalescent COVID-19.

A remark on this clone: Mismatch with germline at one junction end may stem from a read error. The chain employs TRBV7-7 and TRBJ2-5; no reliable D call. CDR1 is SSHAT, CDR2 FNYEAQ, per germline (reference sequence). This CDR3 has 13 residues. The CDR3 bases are TGTGCTAGCAGCTTACCGTCGGGAGAGACCCAGTACTTC. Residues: CASSLPSGETQYF.

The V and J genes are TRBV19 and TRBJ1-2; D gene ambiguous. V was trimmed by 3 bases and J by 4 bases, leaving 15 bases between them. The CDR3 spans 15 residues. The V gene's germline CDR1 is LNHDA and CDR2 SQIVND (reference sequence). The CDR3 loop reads CASSIPSASVYGYTF. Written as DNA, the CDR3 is TGTGCCAGTAGTATCCCCTCCGCCAGCGTCTATGGCTACACCTTC.

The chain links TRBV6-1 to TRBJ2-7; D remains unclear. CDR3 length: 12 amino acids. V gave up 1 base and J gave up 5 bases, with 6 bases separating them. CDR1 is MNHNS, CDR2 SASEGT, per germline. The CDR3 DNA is TGTGCCAGCAGTGAAGACCGGGACGAGCAGTACTTC. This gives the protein CASSEDRDEQYF.

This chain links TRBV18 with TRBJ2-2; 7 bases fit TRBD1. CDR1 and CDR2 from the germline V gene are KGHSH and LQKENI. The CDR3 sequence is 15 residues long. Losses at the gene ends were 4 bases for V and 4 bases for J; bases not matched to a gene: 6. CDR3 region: CASSRSDRATGELFF. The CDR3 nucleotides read TGTGCCAGCTCACGTTCAGACAGGGCCACCGGGGAGCTGTTTTTT.

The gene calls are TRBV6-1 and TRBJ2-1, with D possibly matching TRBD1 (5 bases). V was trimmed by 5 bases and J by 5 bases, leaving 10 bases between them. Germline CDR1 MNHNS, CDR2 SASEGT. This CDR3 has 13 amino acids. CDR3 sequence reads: CASSFGQDNEQFF. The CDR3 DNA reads TGTGCCAGCAGTTTTGGACAAGACAATGAGCAGTTCTTC.

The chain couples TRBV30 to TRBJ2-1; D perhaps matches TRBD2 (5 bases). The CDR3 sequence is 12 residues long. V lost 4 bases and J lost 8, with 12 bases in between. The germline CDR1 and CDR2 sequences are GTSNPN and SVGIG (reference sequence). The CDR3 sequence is CAWNGVGDEQFF. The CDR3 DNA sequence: TGTGCCTGGAATGGGGTGGGAGATGAGCAGTTCTTC.

The CDR3 reads CASSLLSGRPPDTQYF. CDR3 in DNA: TGTGCCAGCAGCTTACTAAGCGGGAGACCCCCAGATACGCAGTATTTT. V is TRBV7-3 and J is TRBJ2-3; 8 bases are a match to TRBD2. Germline trimming cut 2 bases from V and 4 bases from J; bases unmatched to any gene: 8. Germline V gives CDR1 SGHTA, CDR2 FQGTGA. This CDR3 comprises 16 residues.

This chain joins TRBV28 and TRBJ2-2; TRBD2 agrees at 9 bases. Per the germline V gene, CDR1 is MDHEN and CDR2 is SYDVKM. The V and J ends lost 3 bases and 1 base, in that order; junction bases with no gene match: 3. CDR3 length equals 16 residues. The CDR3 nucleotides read TGTGCCAGCAGTTTTCTAGCGGGGCTGAACACCGGGGAGCTGTTTTTT. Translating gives CASSFLAGLNTGELFF.

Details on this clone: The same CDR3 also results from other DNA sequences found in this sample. CDR3 residues: CASSLRQTNTGELFF. CDR3 nucleotide sequence: TGCGCCAGCAGCTTGAGACAGACGAACACCGGGGAGCTGTTTTTT. This chain connects TRBV5-1 to TRBJ2-2, with D possibly matching TRBD1 (5 bases). CDR3 size: 15 residues. The germline CDR1 and CDR2 sequences are SGHRS and YFSETQ. V lost 1 base, J lost 0 bases, and 7 bases lay in between.

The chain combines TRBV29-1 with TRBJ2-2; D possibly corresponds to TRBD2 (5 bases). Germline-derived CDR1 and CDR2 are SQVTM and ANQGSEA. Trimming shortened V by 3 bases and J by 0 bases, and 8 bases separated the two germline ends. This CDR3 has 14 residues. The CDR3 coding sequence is TGCAGCGTTGACGTGGACTCGAACACCGGGGAGCTGTTTTTT. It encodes CSVDVDSNTGELFF.

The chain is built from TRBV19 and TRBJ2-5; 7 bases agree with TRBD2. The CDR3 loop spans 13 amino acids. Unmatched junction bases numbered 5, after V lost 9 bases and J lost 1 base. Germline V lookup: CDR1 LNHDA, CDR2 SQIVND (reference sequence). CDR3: CASALALQETQYF. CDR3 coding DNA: TGTGCCAGCGCACTAGCGCTCCAAGAGACCCAGTACTTC.

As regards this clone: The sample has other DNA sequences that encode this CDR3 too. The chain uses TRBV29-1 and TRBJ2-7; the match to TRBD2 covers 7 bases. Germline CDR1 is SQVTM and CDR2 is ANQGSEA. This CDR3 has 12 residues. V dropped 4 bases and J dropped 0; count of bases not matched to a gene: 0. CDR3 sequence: CSVGGSSYEQYF. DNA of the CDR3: TGCAGCGTTGGCGGGAGCTCCTACGAGCAGTACTTC.

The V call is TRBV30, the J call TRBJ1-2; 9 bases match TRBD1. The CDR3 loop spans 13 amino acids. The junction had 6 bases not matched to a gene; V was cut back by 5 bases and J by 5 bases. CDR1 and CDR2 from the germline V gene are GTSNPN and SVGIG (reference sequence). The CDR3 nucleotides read TGTGCCTGGGTGGGACAGGGACTTTATGGCTACACCTTC. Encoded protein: CAWVGQGLYGYTF.

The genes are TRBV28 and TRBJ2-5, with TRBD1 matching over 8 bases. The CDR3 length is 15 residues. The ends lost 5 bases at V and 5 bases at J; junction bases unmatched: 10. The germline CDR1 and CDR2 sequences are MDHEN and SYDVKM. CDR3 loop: CASSPAGTGWETQYF. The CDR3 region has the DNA TGTGCCAGCAGTCCCGCCGGGACAGGCTGGGAGACCCAGTACTTC.

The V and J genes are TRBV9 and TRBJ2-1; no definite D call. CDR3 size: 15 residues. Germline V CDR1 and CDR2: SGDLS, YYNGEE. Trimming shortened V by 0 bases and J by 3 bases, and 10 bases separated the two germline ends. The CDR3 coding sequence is TGTGCCAGCAGCGTAGGTCGCGGATTCTACAATGAGCAGTTCTTC. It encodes CASSVGRGFYNEQFF.

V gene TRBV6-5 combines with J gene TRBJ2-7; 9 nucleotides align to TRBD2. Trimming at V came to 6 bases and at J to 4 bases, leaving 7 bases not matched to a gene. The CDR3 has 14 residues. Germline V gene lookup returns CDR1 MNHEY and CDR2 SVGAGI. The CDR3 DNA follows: TGTGCCAGCAGGTTGGCGGGAGGGGATTACGAGCAGTACTTC. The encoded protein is CASRLAGGDYEQYF.

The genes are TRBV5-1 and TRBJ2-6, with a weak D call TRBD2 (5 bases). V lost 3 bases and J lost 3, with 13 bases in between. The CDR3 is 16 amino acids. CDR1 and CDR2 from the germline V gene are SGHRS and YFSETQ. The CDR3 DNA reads TGCGCCAGCAGCTCAGCGGACTCGGTTGGGGCCAACGTCCTGACTTTC. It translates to CASSSADSVGANVLTF.

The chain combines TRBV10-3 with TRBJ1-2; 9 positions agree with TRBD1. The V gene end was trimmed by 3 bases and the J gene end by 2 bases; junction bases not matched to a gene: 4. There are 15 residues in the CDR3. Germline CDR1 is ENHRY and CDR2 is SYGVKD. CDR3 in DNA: TGTGCCATCAGTGACCCCGGACAGGGGAACTATGGCTACACCTTC. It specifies CAISDPGQGNYGYTF.

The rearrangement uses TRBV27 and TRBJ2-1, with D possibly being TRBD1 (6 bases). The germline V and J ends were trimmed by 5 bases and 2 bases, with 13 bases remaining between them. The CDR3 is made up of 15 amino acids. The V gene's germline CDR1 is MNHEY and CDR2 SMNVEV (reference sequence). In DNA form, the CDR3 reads TGTGCCAGCAGTATCGGGACAAGACCCTACAATGAGCAGTTCTTC. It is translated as CASSIGTRPYNEQFF.

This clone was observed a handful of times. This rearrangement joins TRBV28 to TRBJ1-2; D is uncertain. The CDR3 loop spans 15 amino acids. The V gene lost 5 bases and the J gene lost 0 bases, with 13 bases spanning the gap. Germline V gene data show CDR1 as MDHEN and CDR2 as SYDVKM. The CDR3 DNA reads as TGTGCCAGCAGTCACCGAGATTTAGCTAACTATGGCTACACCTTC. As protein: CASSHRDLANYGYTF.

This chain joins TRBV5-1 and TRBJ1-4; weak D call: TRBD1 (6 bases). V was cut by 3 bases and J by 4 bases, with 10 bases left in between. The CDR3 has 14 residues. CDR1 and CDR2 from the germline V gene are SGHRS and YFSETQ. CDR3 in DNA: TGCGCCAGCAGCTCGGACAGCGGTAATGAAAAACTGTTTTTT. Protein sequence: CASSSDSGNEKLFF.

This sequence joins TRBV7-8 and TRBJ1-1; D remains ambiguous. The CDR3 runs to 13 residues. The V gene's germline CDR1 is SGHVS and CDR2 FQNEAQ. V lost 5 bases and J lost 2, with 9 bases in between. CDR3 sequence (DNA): TGTGCCAGCAGCCTCGAGCCAAACACTGAAGCTTTCTTT. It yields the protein CASSLEPNTEAFF.

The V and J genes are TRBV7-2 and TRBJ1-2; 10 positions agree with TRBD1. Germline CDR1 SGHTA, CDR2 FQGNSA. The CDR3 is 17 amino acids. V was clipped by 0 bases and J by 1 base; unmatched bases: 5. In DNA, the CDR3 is TGTGCCAGCAGCTTAGCGGGACAGGGGCGACTTAACTATGGCTACACCTTC. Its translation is CASSLAGQGRLNYGYTF.

The CDR3 nucleotides are TGTGCCAGCAGTTACAGGGGGAACACTGAAGCTTTCTTT. This codes for CASSYRGNTEAFF. J is TRBJ1-1 and V is TRBV12-3 or TRBV12-4, with 7 bases identical to TRBD1. Trimming removed 4 bases from V and 1 base from J; junction bases left unmatched: 0. The CDR3 spans 13 residues.

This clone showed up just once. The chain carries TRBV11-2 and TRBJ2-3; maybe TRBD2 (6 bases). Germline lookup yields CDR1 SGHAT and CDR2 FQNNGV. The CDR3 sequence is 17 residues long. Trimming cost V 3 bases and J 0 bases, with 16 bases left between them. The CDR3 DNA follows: TGTGCCAGCAGCTTCGGACTGGCGGGAACTAGCACAGATACGCAGTATTTT. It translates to CASSFGLAGTSTDTQYF. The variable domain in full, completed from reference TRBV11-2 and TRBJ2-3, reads EAGVAQSPRYKIIEKRQSVAFWCNPISGHATLYWYQQILGQGPKLLIQFQNNGVVDDSQLPKDRFSAERLKGVDSTLKIQPAKLEDSAVYLCASSFGLAGTSTDTQYFGPGTRLTVL.

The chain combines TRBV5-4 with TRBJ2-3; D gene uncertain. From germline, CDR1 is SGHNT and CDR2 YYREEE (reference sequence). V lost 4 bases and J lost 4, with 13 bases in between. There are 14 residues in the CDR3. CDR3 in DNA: TGTGCCAGCAGCCCCCCATGGGCCCCAGATACGCAGTATTTT. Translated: CASSPPWAPDTQYF. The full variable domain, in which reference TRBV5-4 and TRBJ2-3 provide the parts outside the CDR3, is ETGVTQSPTHLIKTRGQQVTLRCSSQSGHNTVSWYQQALGQGPQFIFQYYREEENGRGNFPPRFSGLQFPNYSSELNVNALELDDSALYLCASSPPWAPDTQYFGPGTRLTVL.

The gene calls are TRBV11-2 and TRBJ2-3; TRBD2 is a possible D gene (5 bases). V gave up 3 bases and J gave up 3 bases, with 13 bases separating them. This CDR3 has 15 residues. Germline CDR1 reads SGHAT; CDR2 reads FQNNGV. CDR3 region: CASSLGMGSTDTQYF. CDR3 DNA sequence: TGTGCCAGCAGCTTGGGGATGGGGAGTACAGATACGCAGTATTTT.